This record looks at one T cell receptor beta chain sequence and its context. The sample originates from a study of blood T cell repertoires in COVID-19. Study-level background: Samples taken during acute and convalescent COVID-19 were collected in the United States, Italy and Spain.

As processed by the authors: Amplifying reference gene primers gave estimates of nucleated cell counts. TCRdb's table, derived via immunoSEQ multiplex PCR, lists solely in-frame clones and lacks some. D and trimming come from the DNA, and the V and J calls and clone size come from that table. Here the sample spans 35,000 to 45,000 clones, about 77% being singletons. Germline-derived CDR1 and CDR2 are MDHEN and SYDVKM. The CDR3 spans 13 residues. V was pared by 10 bases and J by 3 bases, with 13 bases between. The material sequenced was peripheral blood. The sequence was collected from a woman aged 70 to 79 with acute or convalescent COVID-19. The chain recombines TRBV28 with TRBJ1-5; D not resolved. In DNA form, the CDR3 reads TGTGCCACTAACCCGTTCGTCAATCAGCCCCAGCATTTT. As protein: CATNPFVNQPQHF. Together with reference TRBV28 and TRBJ1-5, the CDR3 gives the full variable domain: DVKVTQSSRYLVKRTGEKVFLECVQDMDHENMFWYRQDPGLGLRLIYFSYDVKMKEKGDIPEGYSVSREKKERFSLILESASTNQTSMYLCATNPFVNQPQHFGDGTRLSIL.